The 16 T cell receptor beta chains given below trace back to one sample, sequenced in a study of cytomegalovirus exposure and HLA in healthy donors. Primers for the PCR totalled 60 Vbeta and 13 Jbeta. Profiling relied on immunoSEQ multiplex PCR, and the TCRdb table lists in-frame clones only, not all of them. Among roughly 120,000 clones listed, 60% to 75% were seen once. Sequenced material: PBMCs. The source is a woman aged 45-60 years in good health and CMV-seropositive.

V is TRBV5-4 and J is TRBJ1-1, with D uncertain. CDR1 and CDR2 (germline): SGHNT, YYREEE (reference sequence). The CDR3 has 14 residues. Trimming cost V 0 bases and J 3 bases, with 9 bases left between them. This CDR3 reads CASSLGQMDTEAFF. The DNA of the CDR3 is TGTGCCAGCAGCTTGGGGCAGATGGACACTGAAGCTTTCTTT.

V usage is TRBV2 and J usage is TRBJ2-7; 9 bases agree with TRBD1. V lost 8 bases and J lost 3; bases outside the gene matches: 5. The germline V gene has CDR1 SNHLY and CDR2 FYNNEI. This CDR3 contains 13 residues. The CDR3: CASDRDRDYEQYF. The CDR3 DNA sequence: TGTGCCAGCGACCGGGACAGGGACTACGAGCAGTACTTC.

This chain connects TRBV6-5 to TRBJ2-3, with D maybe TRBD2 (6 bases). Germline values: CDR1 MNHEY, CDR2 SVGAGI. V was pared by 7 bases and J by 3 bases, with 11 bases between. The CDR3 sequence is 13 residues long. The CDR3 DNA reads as TGTGCCAGCATAGCGGCGGATACAGATACGCAGTATTTT. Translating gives CASIAADTDTQYF.

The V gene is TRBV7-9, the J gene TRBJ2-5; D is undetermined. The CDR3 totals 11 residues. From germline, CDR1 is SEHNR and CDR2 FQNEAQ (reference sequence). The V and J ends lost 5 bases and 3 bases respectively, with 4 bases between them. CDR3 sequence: CASSREETQYF. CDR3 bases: TGTGCCAGCAGCAGAGAAGAGACCCAGTACTTC.

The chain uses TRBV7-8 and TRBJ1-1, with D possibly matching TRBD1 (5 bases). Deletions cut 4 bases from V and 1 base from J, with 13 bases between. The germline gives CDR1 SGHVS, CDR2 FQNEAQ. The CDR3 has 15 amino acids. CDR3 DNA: TGTGCCAGCAGCTCCCTAAATACAGGGAACACTGAAGCTTTCTTT. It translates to CASSSLNTGNTEAFF.

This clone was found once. The CDR3 DNA reads TGTGCCAGCAGTTACGACAGTGCAGTCTCTGGAAACACCATATATTTT. This translates into CASSYDSAVSGNTIYF. The rearrangement uses TRBV6-5 and TRBJ1-3; TRBD1 is a possible D gene (5 bases). V was cut by 2 bases and J by 0 bases, with 11 bases left in between. Germline CDR1 reads MNHEY; CDR2 reads SVGAGI. The length of the CDR3 is 16 residues.

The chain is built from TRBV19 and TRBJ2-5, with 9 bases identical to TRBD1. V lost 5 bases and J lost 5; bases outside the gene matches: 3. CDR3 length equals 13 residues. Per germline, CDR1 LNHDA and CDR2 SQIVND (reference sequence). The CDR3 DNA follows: TGTGCCAGTAGTGTTGGACAGGGGGAGACCCAGTACTTC. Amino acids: CASSVGQGETQYF.

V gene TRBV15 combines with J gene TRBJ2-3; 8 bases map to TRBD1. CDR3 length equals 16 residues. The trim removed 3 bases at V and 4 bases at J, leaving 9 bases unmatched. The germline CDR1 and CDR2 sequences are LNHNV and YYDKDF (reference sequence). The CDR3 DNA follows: TGTGCCACCAGCAGGTTAACAGGGGGTTGGGCAGATACGCAGTATTTT. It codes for CATSRLTGGWADTQYF.

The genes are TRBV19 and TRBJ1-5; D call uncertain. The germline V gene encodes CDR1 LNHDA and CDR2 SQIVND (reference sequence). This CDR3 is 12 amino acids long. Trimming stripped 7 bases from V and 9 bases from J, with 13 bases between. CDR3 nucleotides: TGTGCCAGTAAATCTGGAGGGAGGCCCCAGCATTTT. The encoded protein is CASKSGGRPQHF.

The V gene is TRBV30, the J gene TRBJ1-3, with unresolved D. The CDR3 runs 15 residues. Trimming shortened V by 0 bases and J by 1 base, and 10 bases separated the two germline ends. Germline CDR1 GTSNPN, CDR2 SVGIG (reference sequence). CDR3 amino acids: CAWSVGHGSGNTIYF. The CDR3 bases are TGTGCCTGGAGTGTTGGGCACGGATCTGGAAACACCATATATTTT.

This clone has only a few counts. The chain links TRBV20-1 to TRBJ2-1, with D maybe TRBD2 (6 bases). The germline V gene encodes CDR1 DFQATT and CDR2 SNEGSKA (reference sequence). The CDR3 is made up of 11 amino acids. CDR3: CGREVHNEQFF. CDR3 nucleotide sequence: TGCGGAAGGGAGGTTCACAATGAGCAGTTCTTC.

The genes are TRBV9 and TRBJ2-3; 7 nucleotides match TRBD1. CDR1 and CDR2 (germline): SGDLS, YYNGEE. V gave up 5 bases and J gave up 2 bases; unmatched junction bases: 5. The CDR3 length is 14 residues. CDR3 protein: CASSLTGDTDTQYF. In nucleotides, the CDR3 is TGTGCCAGCAGTTTAACAGGGGACACAGATACGCAGTATTTT.

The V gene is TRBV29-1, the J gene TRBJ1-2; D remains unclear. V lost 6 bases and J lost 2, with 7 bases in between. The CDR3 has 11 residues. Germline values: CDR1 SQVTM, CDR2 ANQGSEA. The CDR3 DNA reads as TGCAGCGTCCCTCCCAACTATGGCTACACCTTC. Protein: CSVPPNYGYTF.

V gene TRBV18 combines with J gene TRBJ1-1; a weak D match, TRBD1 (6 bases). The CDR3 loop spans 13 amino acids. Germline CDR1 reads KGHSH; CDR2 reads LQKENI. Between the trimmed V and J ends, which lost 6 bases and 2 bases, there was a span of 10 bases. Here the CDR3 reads CASSPDSNTEAFF. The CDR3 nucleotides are TGTGCCAGCTCCCCGGACAGTAACACTGAAGCTTTCTTT.

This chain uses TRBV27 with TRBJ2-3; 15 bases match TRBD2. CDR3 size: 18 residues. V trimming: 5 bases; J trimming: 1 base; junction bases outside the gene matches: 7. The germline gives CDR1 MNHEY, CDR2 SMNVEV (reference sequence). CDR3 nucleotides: TGTGCCAGCAGTAGGGGACTAGCGGGGGGCAGGGGCACAGATACGCAGTATTTT. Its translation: CASSRGLAGGRGTDTQYF.

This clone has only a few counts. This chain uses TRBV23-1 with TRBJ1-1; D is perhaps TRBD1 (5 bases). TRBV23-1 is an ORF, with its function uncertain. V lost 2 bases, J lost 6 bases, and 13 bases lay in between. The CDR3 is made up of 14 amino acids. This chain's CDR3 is CASSQEGRVPEAFF. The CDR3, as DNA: TGCGCCAGCAGTCAAGAGGGGAGGGTCCCTGAAGCTTTCTTT.